The source of this T cell receptor (beta chain) is a study of blood T cell repertoires in COVID-19. Study as a whole: Samples came from the United States, Italy and Spain, spanning acute and convalescent COVID-19. PBMCs, B-cell-depleted T cells, or T cells provided the cDNA or gDNA that made up the material.

This CDR3 comprises 15 residues. Trimming shortened V by 2 bases and J by 6 bases, and 19 bases separated the two germline ends. The germline V gene has CDR1 GTSNPN and CDR2 SVGIG (reference sequence). Source study methods: Nucleated cell number was recorded as an estimate derived from reference gene primer amplification. Some clones are missing from TCRdb's copy, which holds only in-frame ones; the method was immunoSEQ multiplex PCR. That table is the source of V, J and clone size, and D and trimming were worked out from the DNA. In the table there are under 45,000 clones, 86% of which are singletons.

This TCR was sampled from a man aged 40-49 years with active COVID-19. The specimen sequenced was peripheral blood. J is TRBJ2-5 and V is TRBV30; possibly TRBD2 for D (5 bases). This chain's CDR3 is CAWSPGDYAPQTQYF. For the CDR3, the DNA is TGTGCCTGGAGTCCCGGCGACTACGCTCCGCAGACCCAGTACTTC.